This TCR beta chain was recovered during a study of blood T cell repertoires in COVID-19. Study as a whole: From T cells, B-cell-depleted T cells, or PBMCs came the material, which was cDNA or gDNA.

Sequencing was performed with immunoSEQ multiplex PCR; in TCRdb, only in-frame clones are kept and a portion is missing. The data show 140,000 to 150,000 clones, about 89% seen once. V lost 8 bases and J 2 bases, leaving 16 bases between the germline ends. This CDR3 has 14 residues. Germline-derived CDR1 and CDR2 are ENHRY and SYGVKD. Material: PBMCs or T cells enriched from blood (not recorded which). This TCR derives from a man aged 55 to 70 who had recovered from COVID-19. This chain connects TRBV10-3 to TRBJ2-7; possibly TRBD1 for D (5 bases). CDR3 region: CAISDTGSTYEQYF. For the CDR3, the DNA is TGTGCCATCTCGGATACAGGATCAACCTACGAGCAGTACTTC.